The T cell receptor beta chain described here comes from a study of blood T cell repertoires in COVID-19. The overall study: The analysed material was cDNA or gDNA that came from T cells, B-cell-depleted T cells, or PBMCs.

The CDR3 totals 14 residues. V dropped 1 base and J dropped 8 bases, with 14 bases sitting between them. The V gene's germline CDR1 is SGHAT and CDR2 FQNNGV. As processed by the authors: Counts of nucleated cells, estimated from reference gene primer amplification, were obtained. Assay used: immunoSEQ multiplex PCR; TCRdb lists only in-frame clones, some missing. Clone size and V and J calls were adopted from that table, with D and trimming inferred from the DNA. The data show about 320,000 clones, approximately 89% seen once. The Seattle patients, enrolled during active infection, were followed longitudinally.

The V gene is TRBV11-2, the J gene TRBJ1-1; D possibly corresponds to TRBD1 (6 bases). The source material was peripheral blood. The source is a woman aged 25 to 39 with COVID-19, enrolled during active disease. CDR3 in amino acids: CASSLVGTLVEAFF. CDR3 nucleotide sequence: TGTGCCAGCAGCTTAGTAGGGACACTGGTGGAAGCTTTCTTT. Combining the CDR3 with reference TRBV11-2 and TRBJ1-1 gives the whole variable domain EAGVAQSPRYKIIEKRQSVAFWCNPISGHATLYWYQQILGQGPKLLIQFQNNGVVDDSQLPKDRFSAERLKGVDSTLKIQPAKLEDSAVYLCASSLVGTLVEAFFGQGTRLTVV.